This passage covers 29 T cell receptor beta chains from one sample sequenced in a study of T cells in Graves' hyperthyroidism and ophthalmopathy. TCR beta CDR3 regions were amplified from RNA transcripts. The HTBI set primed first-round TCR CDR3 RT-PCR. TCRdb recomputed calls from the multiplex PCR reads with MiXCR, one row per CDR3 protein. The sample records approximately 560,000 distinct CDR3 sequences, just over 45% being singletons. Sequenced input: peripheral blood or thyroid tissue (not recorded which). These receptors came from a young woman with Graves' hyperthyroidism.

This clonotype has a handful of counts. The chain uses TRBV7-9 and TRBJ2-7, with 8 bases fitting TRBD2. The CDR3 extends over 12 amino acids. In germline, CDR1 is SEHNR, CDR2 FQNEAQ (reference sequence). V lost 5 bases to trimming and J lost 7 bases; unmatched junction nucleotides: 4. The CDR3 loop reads CASSPPSGEQYF. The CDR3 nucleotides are TGTGCCAGCAGCCCCCCTAGCGGGGAGCAGTACTTC.

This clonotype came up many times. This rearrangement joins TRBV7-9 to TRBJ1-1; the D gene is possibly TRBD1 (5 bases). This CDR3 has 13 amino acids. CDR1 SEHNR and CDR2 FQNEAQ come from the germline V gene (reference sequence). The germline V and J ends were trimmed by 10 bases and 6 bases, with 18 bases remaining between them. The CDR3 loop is CATSRDGGAEAFF. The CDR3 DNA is TGTGCCACCTCCAGGGATGGTGGAGCTGAAGCTTTCTTT.

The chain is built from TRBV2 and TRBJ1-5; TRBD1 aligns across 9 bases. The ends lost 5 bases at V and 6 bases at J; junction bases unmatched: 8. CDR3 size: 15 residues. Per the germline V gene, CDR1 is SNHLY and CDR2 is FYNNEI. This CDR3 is CASSPGTGTSQPQHF. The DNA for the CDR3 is TGTGCCAGCAGTCCCGGGACAGGGACCAGTCAGCCCCAGCATTTT.

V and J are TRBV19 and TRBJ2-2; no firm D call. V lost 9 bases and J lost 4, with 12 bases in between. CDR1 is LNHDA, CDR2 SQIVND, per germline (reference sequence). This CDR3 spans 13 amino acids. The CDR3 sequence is CASSPRLTGELFF. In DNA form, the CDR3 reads TGTGCCAGCTCACCTCGTCTCACCGGGGAGCTGTTTTTT.

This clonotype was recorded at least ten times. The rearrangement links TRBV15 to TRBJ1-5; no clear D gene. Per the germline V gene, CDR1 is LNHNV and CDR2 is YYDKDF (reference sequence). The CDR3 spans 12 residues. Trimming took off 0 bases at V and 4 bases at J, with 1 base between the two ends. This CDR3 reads CATSRDNQPQHF. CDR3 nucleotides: TGTGCCACCAGCAGAGATAATCAGCCCCAGCATTTT.

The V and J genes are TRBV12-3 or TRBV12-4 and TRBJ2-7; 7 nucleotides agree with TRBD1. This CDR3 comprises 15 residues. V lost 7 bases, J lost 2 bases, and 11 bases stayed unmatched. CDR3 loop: CASTPTGQGAYEQYF. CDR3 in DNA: TGTGCCAGCACCCCAACCGGGCAGGGGGCCTACGAGCAGTACTTC.

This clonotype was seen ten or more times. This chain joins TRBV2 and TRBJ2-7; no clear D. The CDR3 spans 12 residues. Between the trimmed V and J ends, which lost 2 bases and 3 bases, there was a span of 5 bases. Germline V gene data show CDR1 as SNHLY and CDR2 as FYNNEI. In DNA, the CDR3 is TGTGCCAGCAGTGAAATGGTCTACGAGCAGTACTTC. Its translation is CASSEMVYEQYF.

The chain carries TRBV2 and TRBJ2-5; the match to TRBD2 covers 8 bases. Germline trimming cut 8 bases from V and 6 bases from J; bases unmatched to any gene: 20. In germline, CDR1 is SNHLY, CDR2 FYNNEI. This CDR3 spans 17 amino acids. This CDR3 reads CASSPLGGSGGRKTQYF. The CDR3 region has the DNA TGTGCCAGCTCACCCCTCGGAGGGAGCGGGGGTAGAAAGACCCAGTACTTC.

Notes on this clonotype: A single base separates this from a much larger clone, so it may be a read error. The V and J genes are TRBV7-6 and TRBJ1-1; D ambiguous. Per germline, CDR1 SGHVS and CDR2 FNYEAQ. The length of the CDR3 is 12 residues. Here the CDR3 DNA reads TGTGCCCGCAGCTTAGCCGGCGGCGAAGCTTTCTTT. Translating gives CARSLAGGEAFF.

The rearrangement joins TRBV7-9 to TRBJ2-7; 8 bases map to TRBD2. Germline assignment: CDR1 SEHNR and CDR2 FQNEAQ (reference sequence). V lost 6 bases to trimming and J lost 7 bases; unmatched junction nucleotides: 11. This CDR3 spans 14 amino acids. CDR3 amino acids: CASRVAGPSREQYF. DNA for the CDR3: TGTGCCAGCAGAGTAGCGGGGCCTTCGAGGGAGCAGTACTTC.

The CDR3 reads CASSEAPGTQPQHF. CDR3 sequence (DNA): TGTGCCAGCAGTGAAGCGCCCGGGACTCAGCCCCAGCATTTT. The J gene is TRBJ1-5, the V gene TRBV2, with D possibly matching TRBD1 (5 bases). The ends were cut back, 0 bases at V and 6 bases at J, with 9 bases in the middle. Germline V gene lookup returns CDR1 SNHLY and CDR2 FYNNEI. The CDR3 is 14 residues long.

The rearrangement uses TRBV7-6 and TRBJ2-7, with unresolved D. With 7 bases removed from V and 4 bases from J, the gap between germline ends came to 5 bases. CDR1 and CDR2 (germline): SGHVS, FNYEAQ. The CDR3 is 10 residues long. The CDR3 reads CASTGYEQYF. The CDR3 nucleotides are TGTGCCAGCACCGGTTACGAGCAGTACTTC.

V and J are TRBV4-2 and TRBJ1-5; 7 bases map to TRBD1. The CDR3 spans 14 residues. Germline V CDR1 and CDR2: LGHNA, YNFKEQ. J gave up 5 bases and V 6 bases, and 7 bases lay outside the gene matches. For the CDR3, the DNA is TGTGCCAGCAGGCCAGGGGGGAGAGATCAGCCCCAGCATTTT. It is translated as CASRPGGRDQPQHF.

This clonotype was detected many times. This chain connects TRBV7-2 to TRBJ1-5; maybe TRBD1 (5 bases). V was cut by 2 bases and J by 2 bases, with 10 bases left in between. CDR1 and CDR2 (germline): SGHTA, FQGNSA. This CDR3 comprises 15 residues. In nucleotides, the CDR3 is TGTGCCAGCAGCTTATGGGGGGAGCGCAATCAGCCCCAGCATTTT. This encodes CASSLWGERNQPQHF. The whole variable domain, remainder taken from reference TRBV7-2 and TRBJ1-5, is GAGVSQSPSNKVTEKGKDVELRCDPISGHTALYWYRQSLGQGLEFLIYFQGNSAPDKSGLPSDRFSAERTGGSVSTLTIQRTQQEDSAVYLCASSLWGERNQPQHFGDGTRLSIL.

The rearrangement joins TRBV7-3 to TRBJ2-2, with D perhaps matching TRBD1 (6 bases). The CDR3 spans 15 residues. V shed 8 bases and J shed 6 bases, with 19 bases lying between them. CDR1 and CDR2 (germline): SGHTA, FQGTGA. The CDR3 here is CASSPLQGRSGELFF. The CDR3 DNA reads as TGTGCCAGCTCACCATTACAGGGACGTTCCGGGGAGCTGTTTTTT.

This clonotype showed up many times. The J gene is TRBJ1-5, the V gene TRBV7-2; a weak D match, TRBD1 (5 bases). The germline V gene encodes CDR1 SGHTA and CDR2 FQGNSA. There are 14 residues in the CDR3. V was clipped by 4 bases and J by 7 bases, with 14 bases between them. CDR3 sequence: CASSSTGGGQPQHF. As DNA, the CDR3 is TGTGCCAGCAGCTCAACAGGAGGAGGACAGCCCCAGCATTTT.

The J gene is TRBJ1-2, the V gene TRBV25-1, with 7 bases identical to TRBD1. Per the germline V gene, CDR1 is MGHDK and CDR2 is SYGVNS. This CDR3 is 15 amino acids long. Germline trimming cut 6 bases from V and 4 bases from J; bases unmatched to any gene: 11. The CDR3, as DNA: TGTGCCAGCAGCGCAATTCAAGGACAGGTCTATGGCTACACCTTC. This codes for CASSAIQGQVYGYTF.

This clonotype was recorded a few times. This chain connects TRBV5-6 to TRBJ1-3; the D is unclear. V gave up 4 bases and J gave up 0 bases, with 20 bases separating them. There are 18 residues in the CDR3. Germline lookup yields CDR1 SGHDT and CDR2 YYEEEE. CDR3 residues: CASSQAELGTLSGNTIYF. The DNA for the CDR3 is TGTGCCAGCAGCCAAGCGGAGTTAGGAACACTCTCTGGAAACACCATATATTTT.

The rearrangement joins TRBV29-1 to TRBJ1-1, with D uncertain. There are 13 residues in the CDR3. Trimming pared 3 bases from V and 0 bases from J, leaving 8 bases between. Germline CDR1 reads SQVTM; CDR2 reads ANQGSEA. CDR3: CSVEGRLNTEAFF. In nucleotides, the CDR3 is TGCAGCGTTGAGGGTCGGTTGAACACTGAAGCTTTCTTT.

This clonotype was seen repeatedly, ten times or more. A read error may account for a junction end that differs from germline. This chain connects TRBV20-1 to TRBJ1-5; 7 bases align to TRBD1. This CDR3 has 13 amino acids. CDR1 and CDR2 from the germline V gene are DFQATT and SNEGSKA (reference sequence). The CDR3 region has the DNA TGCAGTGGTAGACAGGGTAGCAATCAGCCCCAGCATTTT. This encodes CSGRQGSNQPQHF.

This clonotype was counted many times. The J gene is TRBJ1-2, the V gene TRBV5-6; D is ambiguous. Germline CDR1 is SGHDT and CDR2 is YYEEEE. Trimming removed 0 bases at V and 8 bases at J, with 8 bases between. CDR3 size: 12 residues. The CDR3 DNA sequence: TGTGCCAGCAGCTTGGTAAACGGCGGCTACACCTTC. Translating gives CASSLVNGGYTF.

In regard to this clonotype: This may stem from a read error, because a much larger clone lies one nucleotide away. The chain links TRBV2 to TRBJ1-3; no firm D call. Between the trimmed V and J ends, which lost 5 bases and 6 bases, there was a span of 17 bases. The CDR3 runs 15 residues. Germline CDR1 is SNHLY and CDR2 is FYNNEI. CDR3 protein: CASSRTAGVVNTIYF. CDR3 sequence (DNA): TGTGCCAGCAGTAGAACGGCAGGAGTGGTAAACACCATATATTTT.

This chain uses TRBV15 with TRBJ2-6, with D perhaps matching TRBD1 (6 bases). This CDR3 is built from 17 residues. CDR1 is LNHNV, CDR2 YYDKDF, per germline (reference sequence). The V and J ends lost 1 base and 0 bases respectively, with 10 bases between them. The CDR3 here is CATSRGQESSGANVLTF. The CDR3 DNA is TGTGCCACCAGCAGAGGACAGGAGAGCTCTGGGGCCAACGTCCTGACTTTC.

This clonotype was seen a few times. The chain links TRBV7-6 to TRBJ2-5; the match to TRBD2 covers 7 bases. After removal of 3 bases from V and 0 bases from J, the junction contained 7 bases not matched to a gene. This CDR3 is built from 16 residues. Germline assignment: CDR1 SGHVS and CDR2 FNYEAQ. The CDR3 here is CASSLGARGYQETQYF. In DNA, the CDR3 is TGTGCCAGCAGCTTGGGTGCGCGGGGGTACCAAGAGACCCAGTACTTC.

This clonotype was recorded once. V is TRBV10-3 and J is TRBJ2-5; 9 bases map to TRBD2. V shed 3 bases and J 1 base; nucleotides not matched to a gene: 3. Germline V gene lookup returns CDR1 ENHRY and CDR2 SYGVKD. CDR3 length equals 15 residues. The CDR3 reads CAISDYSGSQETQYF. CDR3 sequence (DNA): TGTGCCATCAGTGACTATAGCGGGAGCCAAGAGACCCAGTACTTC.

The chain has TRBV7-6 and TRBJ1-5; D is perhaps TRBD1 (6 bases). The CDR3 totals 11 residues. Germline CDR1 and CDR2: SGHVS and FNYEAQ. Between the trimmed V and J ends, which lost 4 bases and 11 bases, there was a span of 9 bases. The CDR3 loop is CASSSGETQHF. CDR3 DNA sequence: TGTGCCAGCAGCTCAGGGGAGACCCAGCATTTT.

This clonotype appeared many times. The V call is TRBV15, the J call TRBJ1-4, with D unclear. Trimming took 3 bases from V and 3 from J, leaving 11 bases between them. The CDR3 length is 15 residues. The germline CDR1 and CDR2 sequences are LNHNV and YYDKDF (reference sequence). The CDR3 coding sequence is TGTGCCACCAGCAGCCGCTTGGGCCCTAATGAAAAACTGTTTTTT. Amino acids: CATSSRLGPNEKLFF.

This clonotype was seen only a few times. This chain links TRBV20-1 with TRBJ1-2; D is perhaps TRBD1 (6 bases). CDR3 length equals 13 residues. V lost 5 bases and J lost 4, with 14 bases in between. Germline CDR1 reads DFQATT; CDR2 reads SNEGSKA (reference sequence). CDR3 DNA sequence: TGCAGTGCTGAAGTTCGGGACACCTATGGCTACACCTTC. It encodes CSAEVRDTYGYTF.

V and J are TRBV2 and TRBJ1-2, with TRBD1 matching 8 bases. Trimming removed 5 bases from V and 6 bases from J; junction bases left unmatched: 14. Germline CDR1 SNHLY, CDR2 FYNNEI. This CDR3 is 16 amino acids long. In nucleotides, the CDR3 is TGTGCCAGCAGTCTACACGGACAGGGCAGAGGTAATGGCTACACCTTC. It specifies CASSLHGQGRGNGYTF.